This TCR beta chain was sequenced for a study of T cell changes during pregnancy in multiple sclerosis. CDR1 and CDR2 (germline): LNHDA, SQIVND (reference sequence). V was trimmed by 3 bases and J by 6 bases, leaving 12 bases between them. The CDR3 totals 13 residues. TCRdb's table, derived via immunoSEQ multiplex PCR, lists solely in-frame clones and lacks some. This table holds around 49,000 clones, 95% found once. The source is a female donor with multiple sclerosis, enrolled in a pregnancy study. The chain has TRBV19 and TRBJ2-7; tentatively, D is TRBD1 (5 bases). The sequencing here drew on CD8+ T cells from peripheral blood mononuclear cells, taken in the first trimester of pregnancy. The CDR3 bases are TGTGCCAGTAGTATGTCACAGGACGGCGAGCAGTACTTC. It specifies CASSMSQDGEQYF.